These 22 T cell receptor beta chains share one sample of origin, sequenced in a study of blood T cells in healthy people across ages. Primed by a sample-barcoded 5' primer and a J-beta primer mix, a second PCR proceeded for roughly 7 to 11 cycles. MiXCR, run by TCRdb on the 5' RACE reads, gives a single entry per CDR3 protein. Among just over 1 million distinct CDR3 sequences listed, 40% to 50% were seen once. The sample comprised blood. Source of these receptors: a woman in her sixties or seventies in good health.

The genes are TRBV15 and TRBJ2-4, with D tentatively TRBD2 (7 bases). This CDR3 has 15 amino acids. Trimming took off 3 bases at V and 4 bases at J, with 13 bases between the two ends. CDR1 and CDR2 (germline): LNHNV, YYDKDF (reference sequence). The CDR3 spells CATSRTGLEKNIQYF. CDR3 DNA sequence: TGTGCCACCAGCAGGACAGGACTAGAGAAAAACATTCAGTACTTC.

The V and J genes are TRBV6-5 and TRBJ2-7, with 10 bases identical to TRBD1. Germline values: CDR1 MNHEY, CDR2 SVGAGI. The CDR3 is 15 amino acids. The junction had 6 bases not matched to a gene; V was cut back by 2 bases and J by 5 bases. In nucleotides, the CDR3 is TGTGCCAGCAGTTACCGGACAGGGGGGAATGACGAGCAGTACTTC. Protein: CASSYRTGGNDEQYF.

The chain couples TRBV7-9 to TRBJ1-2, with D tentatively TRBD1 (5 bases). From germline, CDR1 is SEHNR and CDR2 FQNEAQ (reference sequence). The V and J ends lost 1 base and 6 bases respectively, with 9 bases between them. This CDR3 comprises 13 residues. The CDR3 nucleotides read TGTGCCAGCAGCTTAGTGGGGGAACATGGCTACACCTTC. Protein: CASSLVGEHGYTF.

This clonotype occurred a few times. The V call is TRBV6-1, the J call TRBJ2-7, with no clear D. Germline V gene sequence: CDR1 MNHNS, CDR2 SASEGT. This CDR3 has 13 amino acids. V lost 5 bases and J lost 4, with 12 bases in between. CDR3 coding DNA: TGTGCCAGCAGTCGAGGCCCTTTGTACGAGCAGTACTTC. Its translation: CASSRGPLYEQYF.

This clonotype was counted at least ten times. CDR3 DNA: TGTGCCAGCAGTTTCGGGACAGCCCCTTACGAGCAGTACTTC. It translates to CASSFGTAPYEQYF. The chain couples TRBV11-2 to TRBJ2-7; TRBD1 aligns across 7 bases. After removal of 6 bases from V and 4 bases from J, the junction contained 9 bases not matched to a gene. The CDR3 has 14 amino acids. The germline V gene encodes CDR1 SGHAT and CDR2 FQNNGV.

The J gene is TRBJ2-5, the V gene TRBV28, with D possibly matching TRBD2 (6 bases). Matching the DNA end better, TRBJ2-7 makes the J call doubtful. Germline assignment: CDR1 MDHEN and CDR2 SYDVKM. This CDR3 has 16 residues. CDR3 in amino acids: CASSTPLSGIHYEQYF. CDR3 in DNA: TGTGCCAGCAGTACCCCCCTTAGCGGAATCCACTACGAGCAGTACTTC.

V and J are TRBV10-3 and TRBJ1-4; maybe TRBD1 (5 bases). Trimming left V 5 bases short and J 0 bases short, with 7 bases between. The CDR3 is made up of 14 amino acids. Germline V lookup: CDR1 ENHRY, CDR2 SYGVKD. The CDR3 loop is CAISQGSTNEKLFF. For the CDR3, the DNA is TGTGCCATCAGTCAGGGTTCAACTAATGAAAAACTGTTTTTT.

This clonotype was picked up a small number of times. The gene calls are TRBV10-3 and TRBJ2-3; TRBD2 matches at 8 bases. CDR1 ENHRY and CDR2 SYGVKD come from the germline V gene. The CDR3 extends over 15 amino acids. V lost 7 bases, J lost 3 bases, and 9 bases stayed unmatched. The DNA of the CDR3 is TGTGCCATCAACGCTGGACTAGCTGGGACAGATACGCAGTATTTT. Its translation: CAINAGLAGTDTQYF.

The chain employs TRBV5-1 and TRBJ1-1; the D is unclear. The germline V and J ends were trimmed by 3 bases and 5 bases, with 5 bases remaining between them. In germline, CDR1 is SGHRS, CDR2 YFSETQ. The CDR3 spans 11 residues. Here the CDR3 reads CASSSITEAFF. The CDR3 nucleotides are TGCGCCAGCAGCTCCATAACTGAAGCTTTCTTT. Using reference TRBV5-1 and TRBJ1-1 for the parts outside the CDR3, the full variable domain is KAGVTQTPRYLIKTRGQQVTLSCSPISGHRSVSWYQQTPGQGLQFLFEYFSETQRNKGNFPGRFSGRQFSNSRSEMNVSTLELGDSALYLCASSSITEAFFGQGTRLTVV.

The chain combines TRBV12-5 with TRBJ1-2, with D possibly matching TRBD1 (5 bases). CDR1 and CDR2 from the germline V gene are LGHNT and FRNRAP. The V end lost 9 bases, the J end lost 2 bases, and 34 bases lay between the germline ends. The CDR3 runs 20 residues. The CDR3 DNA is TGTGCTAGGGGGCCGAACGACACGGACCCTTCAGAAACCAGGAACTATGGCTACACCTTC. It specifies CARGPNDTDPSETRNYGYTF.

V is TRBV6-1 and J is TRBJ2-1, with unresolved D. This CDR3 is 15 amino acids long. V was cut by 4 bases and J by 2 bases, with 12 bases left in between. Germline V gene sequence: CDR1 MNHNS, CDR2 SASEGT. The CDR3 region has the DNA TGTGCCAGCAGTGTGGAACGGGCCACCTACAATGAGCAGTTCTTC. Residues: CASSVERATYNEQFF.

Here the CDR3 reads CASRTGLYNEQFF. The DNA of the CDR3 is TGTGCCAGCAGGACAGGACTCTACAATGAGCAGTTCTTC. The rearrangement links TRBV27 to TRBJ2-1; D possibly corresponds to TRBD1 (6 bases). The ends were cut back, 6 bases at V and 3 bases at J, with 9 bases in the middle. The CDR3 contains 13 residues. Germline V lookup: CDR1 MNHEY, CDR2 SMNVEV (reference sequence).

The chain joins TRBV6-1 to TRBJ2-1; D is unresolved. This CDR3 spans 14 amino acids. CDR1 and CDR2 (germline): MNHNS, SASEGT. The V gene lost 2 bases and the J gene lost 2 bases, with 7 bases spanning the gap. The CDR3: CASSERGPYNEQFF. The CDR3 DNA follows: TGTGCCAGCAGTGAACGCGGACCCTACAATGAGCAGTTCTTC.

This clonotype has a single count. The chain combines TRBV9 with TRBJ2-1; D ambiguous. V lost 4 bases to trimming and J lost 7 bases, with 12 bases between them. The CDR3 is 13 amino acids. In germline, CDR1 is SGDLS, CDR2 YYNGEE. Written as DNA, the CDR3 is TGTGCCAGCAGCACGGGCCCCAGGAATGAGCAGTTCTTC. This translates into CASSTGPRNEQFF.

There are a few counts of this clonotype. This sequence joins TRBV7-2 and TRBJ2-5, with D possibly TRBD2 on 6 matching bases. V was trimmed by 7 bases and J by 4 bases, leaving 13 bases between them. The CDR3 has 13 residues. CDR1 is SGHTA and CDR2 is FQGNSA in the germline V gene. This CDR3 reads CASTAGRVETQYF. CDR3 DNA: TGTGCCAGCACTGCGGGAAGGGTAGAGACCCAGTACTTC.

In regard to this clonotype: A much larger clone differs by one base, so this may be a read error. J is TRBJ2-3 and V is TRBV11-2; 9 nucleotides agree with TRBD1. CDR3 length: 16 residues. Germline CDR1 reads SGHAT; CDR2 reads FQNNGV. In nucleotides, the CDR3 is TGTGCCAGCAGCTCTGCGGGAACAGGGGGCGCAGATGCGCAGTATTTT. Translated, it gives CASSSAGTGGADAQYF.

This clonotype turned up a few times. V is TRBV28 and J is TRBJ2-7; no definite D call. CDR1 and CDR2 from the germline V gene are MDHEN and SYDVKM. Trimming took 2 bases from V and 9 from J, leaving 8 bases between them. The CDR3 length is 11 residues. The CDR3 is CASSLGLGQYF. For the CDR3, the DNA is TGTGCCAGCAGTTTAGGCCTCGGGCAGTACTTC.

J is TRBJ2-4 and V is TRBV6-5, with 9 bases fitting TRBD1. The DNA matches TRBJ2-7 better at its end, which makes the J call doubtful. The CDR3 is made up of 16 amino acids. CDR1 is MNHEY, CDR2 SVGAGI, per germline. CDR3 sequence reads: CASSLLTGGRPYEQYF. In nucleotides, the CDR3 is TGTGCCAGCAGTCTACTGACAGGGGGGCGACCCTACGAGCAGTACTTC.

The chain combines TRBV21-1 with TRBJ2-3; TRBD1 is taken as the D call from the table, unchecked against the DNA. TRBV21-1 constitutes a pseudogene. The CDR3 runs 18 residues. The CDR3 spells CASSKARAGGPGTDTQYF. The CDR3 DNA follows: TGTGCCAGCAGCAAAGCGAGGGCAGGGGGCCCCGGCACAGATACGCAGTATTTT.

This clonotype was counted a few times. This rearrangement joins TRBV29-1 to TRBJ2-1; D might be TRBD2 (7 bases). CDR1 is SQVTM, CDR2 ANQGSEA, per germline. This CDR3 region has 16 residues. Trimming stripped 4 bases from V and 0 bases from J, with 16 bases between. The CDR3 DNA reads TGCAGCGTTGGACGAGGGAGGGGGAGCTCCTACAATGAGCAGTTCTTC. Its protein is CSVGRGRGSSYNEQFF.

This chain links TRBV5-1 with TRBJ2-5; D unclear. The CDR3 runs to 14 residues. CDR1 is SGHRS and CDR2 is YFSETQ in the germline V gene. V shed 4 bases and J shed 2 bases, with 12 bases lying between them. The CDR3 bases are TGCGCCAGCAGCATGTCCGGCCCTCAAGAGACCCAGTACTTC. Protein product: CASSMSGPQETQYF.

CDR3 residues: CASTPDRAYVTDTQYF. In DNA, the CDR3 is TGTGCCAGCACTCCAGACCGCGCCTATGTCACAGATACGCAGTATTTT. The gene calls are TRBV5-6 and TRBJ2-3; the D is unclear. This CDR3 has 16 amino acids. Trimming left V 6 bases short and J 2 bases short, with 19 bases between. CDR1 is SGHDT and CDR2 is YYEEEE in the germline V gene.